Reported below is one TCR beta chain. The antigen is not known. The CDR3 covers 14 residues. The germline V gene has CDR1 MNHEY and CDR2 SVGEGT. The V and J ends lost 2 bases and 9 bases respectively, with 16 bases between them. TCRdb re-called the 5' RACE reads through MiXCR, storing one row per CDR3 protein. The table has about 800,000 distinct CDR3 sequences, 12% seen once. This record belongs to a study of CD8 T cells in ankylosing spondylitis. Study observations and caveats: Disease-linked clones displayed a CD8+ phenotype and appeared relatively rarely in peripheral blood. Within ankylosing spondylitis blood, a TCR beta motif made up of eight highly homologous variants appeared to be characteristic.

The genes are TRBV6-2 or TRBV6-3 and TRBJ2-5, with D perhaps TRBD1 (5 bases). The TCR sequence derives from a male donor with ankylosing spondylitis. The sample taken for sequencing was blood, either unsorted or a sorted T cell fraction (not recorded which). The CDR3: CASSYHDRPAAQYF. CDR3 coding DNA: TGTGCCAGCAGTTACCATGACAGACCGGCGGCCCAGTACTTC.